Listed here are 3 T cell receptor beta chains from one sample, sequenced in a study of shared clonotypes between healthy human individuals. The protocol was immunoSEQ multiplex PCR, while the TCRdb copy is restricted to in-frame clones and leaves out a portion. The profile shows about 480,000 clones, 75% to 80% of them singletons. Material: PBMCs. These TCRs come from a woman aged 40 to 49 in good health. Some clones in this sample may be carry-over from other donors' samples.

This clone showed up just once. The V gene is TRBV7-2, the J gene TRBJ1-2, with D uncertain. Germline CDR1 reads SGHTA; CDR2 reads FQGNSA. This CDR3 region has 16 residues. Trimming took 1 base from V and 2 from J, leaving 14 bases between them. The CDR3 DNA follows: TGTGCCAGCAGCTTAGGGGGTACCCCCCGGAACTATGGCTACACCTTC. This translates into CASSLGGTPRNYGYTF.

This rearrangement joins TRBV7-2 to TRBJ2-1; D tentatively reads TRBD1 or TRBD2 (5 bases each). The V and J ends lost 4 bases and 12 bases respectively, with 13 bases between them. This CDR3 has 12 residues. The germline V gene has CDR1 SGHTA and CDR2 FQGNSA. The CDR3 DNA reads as TGTGCCAGCAGCTCCCGGGACGTCGTGCAGTTCTTC. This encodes CASSSRDVVQFF.

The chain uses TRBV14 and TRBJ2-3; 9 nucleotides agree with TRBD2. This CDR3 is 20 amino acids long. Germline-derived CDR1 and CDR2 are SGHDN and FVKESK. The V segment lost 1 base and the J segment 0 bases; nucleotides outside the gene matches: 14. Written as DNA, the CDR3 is TGTGCCAGCAGCCAAGGCAGGGGATACGGCGGGAGGGAGAGCACAGATACGCAGTATTTT. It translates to CASSQGRGYGGRESTDTQYF. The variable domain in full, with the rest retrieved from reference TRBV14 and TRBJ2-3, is EAGVTQFPSHSVIEKGQTVTLRCDPISGHDNLYWYRRVMGKEIKFLLHFVKESKQDESGMPNNRFLAERTGGTYSTLKVQPAELEDSGVYFCASSQGRGYGGRESTDTQYFGPGTRLTVL.